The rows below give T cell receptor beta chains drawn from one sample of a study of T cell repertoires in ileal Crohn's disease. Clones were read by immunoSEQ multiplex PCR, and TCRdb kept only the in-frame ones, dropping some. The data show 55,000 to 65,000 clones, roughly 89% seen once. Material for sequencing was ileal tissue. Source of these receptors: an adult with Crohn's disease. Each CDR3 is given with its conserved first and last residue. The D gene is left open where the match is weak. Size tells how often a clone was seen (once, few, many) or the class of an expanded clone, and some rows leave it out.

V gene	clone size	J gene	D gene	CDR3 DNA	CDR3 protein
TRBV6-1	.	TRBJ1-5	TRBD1	TGTGCCAGCAGAAGAGGGGGCCAGGGCAATCAGCCCCAGCATTTT	CASRRGGQGNQPQHF
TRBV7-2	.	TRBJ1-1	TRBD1	TGTGCCAGCAGCACACAGGGGAAGAACACTGAAGCTTTCTTT	CASSTQGKNTEAFF
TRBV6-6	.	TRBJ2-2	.	TGTGCCAGCTTTTCAGGGATCGGGGAGCTGTTTTTT	CASFSGIGELFF
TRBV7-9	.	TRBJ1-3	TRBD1	TGTGCCAGCAGGCTGGGACAGGGAAACACCATATATTTT	CASRLGQGNTIYF
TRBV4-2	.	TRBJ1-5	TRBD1	TGTGCCAGCAGCCAAGACGGGACAGCTCATCAGCCCCAGCATTTT	CASSQDGTAHQPQHF
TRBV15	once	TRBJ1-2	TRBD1	TGTGCCACCAGCACGGGACAGGCCTATGGCTACACCTTC	CATSTGQAYGYTF
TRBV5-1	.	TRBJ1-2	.	TGCGCCAGCAGCTTGGGACAGGCGGAATATGGCTACACCTTC	CASSLGQAEYGYTF
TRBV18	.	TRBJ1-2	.	TGTGCCAGCTCGCTCAAGACAGCTAACTATGGCTACACCTTC	CASSLKTANYGYTF
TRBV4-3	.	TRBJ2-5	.	TGCGCCAGCAGCCAAGATGGATCGGGACTGGGGGAGACCCAGTACTTC	CASSQDGSGLGETQYF
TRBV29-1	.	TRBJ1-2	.	TGCAGCGTTGTCCAGGACTATGGCTACACCTTC	CSVVQDYGYTF
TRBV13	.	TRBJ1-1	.	TGTGCCAGCAGCTTAGAGGCGGGGAGCTTAGCTTTCTTT	CASSLEAGSLAFF
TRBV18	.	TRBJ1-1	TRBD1	TGTGCCAGCTCACCGTCCCGGGACAGGGAACGGGATGGTGAAGCTTTCTTT	CASSPSRDRERDGEAFF
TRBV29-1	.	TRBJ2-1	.	TGCAGCGCCCCAACAGGGACGAGCTCCTACAATGAGCAGTTCTTC	CSAPTGTSSYNEQFF
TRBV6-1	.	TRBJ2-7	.	TGTGCCAGCAGTATAGACGGGATCCGCTACGAGCAGTACTTC	CASSIDGIRYEQYF
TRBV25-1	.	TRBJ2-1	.	TGTGCCAGCAGGCGGGACCCCCAAAACAATGAGCAGTTCTTC	CASRRDPQNNEQFF
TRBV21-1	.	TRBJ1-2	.	TGTGCCAGCAGCAATGAAAGTCCCGCCACGGACAGTAGCTATGGCTACACCTTC	CASSNESPATDSSYGYTF
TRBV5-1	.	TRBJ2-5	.	TGCGCCAGCACCAGAGAGGGAGAGACCCAGTACTTC	CASTREGETQYF
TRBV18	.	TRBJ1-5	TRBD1	TGTGCCAGCTCACCTGGGACAGGGGATCAGCCCCAGCATTTT	CASSPGTGDQPQHF
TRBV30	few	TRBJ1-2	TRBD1	TGTGCCTGGAACACCGGGACAGGGGCTGGCTACACCTTC	CAWNTGTGAGYTF
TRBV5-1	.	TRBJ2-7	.	TGCGCCAGCAGGCCTGGGACAAGCAATTCCTACGAGCAGTACTTC	CASRPGTSNSYEQYF
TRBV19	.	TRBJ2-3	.	TGTGCCAGTAGTCTATCAGGGCTTCCCGCAGATACGCAGTATTTT	CASSLSGLPADTQYF
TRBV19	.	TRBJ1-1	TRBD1	TGTGCCAGTCACGGCAGGGGGTATGGACCTGAAGCTTTCTTT	CASHGRGYGPEAFF
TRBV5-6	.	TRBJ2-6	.	TGTGCCAGCAGCTTGGGTCCTTTCGGGGGGCCGGGGGCCAACGTCCTGACTTTC	CASSLGPFGGPGANVLTF
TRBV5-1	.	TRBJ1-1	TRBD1	TGCGCCAGCAGCTTGGGTTACAGGGGGGTCACTGAAGCTTTCTTT	CASSLGYRGVTEAFF
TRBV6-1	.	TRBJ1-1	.	TGTGCCAGCACTACGGGATCCTTGAACACTGAAGCTTTCTTT	CASTTGSLNTEAFF
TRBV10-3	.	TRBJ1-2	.	TGTGCCATCAGTGAGTCGCCAGAACCCTTAGGCTACACCTTC	CAISESPEPLGYTF
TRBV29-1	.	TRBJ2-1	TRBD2	TGCAGCGTCGAGACTAGCGGGAGAGGAGATGAGCAGTTCTTC	CSVETSGRGDEQFF
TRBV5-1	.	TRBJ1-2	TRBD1	TGCGCCAGCAGCTCCACCGGGACAGGGAATCGTGGCTACACCTTC	CASSSTGTGNRGYTF
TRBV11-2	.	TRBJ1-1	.	TGTGCCAGCAGCCTCACAGGGAACACTGAAGCTTTCTTT	CASSLTGNTEAFF
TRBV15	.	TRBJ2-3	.	TGTGCCACCAGCATCAAAGTGGCTAGCACAGATACGCAGTATTTT	CATSIKVASTDTQYF
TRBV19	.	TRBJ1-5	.	TGTGCCAGTAGGGACAGATCGAGCAATCAGCCCCAGCATTTT	CASRDRSSNQPQHF